This T cell receptor beta chain was recorded in a study of cytomegalovirus exposure and HLA in healthy donors. Study background: An earlier analysis found roughly 100 million unique TCR beta sequences from about 190 million T cells. Whole-study results and caveats: The later analysis indicated that the majority of CMV-associated TCR beta chains appeared HLA-restricted.

Healthy individuals who donated bone marrow served as the donors. Germline V CDR1 and CDR2: SNHLY, FYNNEI. The CDR3 consists of 14 residues. The V segment lost 8 bases and the J segment 1 base; nucleotides outside the gene matches: 7. Of note for this clone: Its antigen is not identified.

The PCR made use of 60 Vbeta and 13 Jbeta primers. In the authors' methods: About 11 million of tens of millions of unique TCR beta chains were shared, per a later count. Measured with immunoSEQ multiplex PCR; TCRdb has only the in-frame clones, and not every one. The V and J calls and clone size come from that table; D and trimming were worked out from the DNA. The sample yields 150,000 to 200,000 clones, less than 75% seen once. The sequence came from a girl aged 10 to 17 in good health and CMV-seronegative. The J gene is TRBJ2-7, the V gene TRBV2; 8 bases fit TRBD1. The specimen was PBMCs. The CDR3 bases are TGTGCCAGCTCCGGGCAGGGGGCTTCCTACGAGCAGTACTTC. Its protein product is CASSGQGASYEQYF.